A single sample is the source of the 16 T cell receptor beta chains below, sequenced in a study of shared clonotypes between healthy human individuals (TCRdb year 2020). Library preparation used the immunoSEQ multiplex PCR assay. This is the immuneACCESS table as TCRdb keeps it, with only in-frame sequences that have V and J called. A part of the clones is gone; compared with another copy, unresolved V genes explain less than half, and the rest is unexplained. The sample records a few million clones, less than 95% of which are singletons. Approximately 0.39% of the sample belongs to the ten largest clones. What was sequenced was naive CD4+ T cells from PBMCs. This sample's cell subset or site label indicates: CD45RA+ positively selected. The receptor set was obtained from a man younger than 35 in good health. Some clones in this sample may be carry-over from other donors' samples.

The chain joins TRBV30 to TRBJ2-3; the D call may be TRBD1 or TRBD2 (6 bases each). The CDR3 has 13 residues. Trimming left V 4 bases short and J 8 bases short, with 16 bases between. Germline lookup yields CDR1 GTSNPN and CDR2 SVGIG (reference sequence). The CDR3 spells CAWTEGGFGTQYF. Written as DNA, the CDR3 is TGTGCCTGGACCGAGGGGGGATTCGGTACGCAGTATTTT.

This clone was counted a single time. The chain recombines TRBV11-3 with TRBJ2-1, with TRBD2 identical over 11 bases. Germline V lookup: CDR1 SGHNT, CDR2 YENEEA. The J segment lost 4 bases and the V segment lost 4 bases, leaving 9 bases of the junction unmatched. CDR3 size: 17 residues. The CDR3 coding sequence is TGTGCCAGCAGCTCATTTCCGGGACTAGCGGATTACAATGAGCAGTTCTTC. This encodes CASSSFPGLADYNEQFF.

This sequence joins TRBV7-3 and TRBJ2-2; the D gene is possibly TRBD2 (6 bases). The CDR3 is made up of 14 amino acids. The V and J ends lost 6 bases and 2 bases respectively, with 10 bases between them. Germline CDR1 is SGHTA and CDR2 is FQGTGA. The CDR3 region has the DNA TGTGCCAGCAGGGACTACCTAAACACCGGGGAGCTGTTTTTT. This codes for CASRDYLNTGELFF.

CDR3 residues: CASSLLDRNTGELFF. The CDR3 coding sequence is TGTGCCAGCAGCTTACTGGACCGAAACACCGGGGAGCTGTTTTTT. The chain recombines TRBV7-8 with TRBJ2-2; D unresolved. CDR3 length equals 15 residues. The germline CDR1 and CDR2 sequences are SGHVS and FQNEAQ. Trimming removed 2 bases at V and 2 bases at J, with 9 bases between.

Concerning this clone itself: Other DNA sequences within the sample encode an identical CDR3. DNA of the CDR3: TGTGCCTGGAGTCTTTCAGATACGCAGTATTTT. This sequence encodes CAWSLSDTQYF. The rearrangement joins TRBV30 to TRBJ2-3; D is undetermined. V was pared by 2 bases and J by 4 bases, with 4 bases between. CDR3 length: 11 amino acids. The germline gives CDR1 GTSNPN, CDR2 SVGIG (reference sequence).

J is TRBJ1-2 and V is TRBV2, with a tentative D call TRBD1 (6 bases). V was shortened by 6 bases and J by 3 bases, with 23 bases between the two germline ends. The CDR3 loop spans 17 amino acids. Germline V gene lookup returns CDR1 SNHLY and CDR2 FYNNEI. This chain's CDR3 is CASSPTRDRRGYYGYTF. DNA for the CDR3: TGTGCCAGCAGCCCCACCCGGGACCGCAGGGGCTACTATGGCTACACCTTC.

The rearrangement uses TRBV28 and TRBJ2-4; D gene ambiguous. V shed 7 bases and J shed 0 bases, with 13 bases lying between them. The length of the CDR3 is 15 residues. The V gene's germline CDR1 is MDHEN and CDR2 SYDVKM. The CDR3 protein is CASKDTLVAKNIQYF. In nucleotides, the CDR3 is TGTGCCAGCAAAGATACTCTGGTAGCCAAAAACATTCAGTACTTC.

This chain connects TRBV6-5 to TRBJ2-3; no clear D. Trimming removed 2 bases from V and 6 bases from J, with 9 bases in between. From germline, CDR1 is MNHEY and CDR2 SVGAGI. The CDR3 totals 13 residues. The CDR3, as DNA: TGTGCCAGCAGTTACCCGGGTGTGGATACGCAGTATTTT. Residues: CASSYPGVDTQYF.

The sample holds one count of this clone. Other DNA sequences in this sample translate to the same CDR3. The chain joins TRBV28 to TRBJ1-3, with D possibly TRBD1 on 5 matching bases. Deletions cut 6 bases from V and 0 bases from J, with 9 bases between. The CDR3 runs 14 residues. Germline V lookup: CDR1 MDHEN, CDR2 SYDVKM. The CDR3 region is CASRPGGSGNTIYF. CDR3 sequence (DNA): TGTGCCAGCAGGCCCGGGGGCTCTGGAAACACCATATATTTT.

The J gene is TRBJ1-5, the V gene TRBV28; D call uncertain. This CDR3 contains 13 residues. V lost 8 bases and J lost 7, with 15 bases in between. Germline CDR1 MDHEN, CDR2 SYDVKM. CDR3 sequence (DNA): TGTGCCAGCGAGTGGGAGGGCCACCAGCCCCAGCATTTT. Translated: CASEWEGHQPQHF.

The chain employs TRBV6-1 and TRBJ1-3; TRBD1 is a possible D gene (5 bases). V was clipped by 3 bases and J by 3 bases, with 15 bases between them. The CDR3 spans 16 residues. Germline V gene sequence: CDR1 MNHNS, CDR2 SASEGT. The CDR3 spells CASSEGLQRGGNTIYF. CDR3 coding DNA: TGTGCCAGCAGTGAGGGACTACAGCGGGGTGGAAACACCATATATTTT.

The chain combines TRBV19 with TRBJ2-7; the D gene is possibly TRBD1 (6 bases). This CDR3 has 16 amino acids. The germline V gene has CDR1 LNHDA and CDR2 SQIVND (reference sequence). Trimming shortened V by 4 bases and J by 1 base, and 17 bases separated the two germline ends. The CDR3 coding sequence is TGTGCCAGTAGTACTTACGGGACACCTATTTCCTACGAGCAGTACTTC. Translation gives CASSTYGTPISYEQYF.

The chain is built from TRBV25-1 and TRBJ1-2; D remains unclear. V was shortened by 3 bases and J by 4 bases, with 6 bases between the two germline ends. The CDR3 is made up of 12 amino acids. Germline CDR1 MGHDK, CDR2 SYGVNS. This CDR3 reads CASSDYPYGYTF. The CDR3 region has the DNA TGTGCCAGCAGTGATTACCCCTATGGCTACACCTTC.

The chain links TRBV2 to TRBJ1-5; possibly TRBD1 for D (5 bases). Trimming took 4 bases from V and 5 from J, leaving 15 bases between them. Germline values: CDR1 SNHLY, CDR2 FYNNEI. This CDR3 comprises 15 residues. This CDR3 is CASSVGDRGDQPQHF. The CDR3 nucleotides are TGTGCCAGCAGTGTAGGGGACCGCGGGGATCAGCCCCAGCATTTT.

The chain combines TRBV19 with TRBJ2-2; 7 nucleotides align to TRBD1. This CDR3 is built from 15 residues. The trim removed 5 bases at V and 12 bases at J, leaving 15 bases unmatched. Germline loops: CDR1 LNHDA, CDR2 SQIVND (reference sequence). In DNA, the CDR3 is TGTGCCAGTAGTCCAAGACAGGGTATACAGAGGAAGCTGTTTTTT. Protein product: CASSPRQGIQRKLFF.

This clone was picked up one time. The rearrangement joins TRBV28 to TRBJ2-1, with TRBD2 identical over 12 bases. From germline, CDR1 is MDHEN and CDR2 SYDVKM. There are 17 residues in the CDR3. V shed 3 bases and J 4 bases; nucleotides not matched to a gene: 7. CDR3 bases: TGTGCCAGCAGTTTCGCGGGACTAGCGGGCAATTACAATGAGCAGTTCTTC. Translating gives CASSFAGLAGNYNEQFF.